This TCR beta chain was sequenced during a study of memory CD4+ T cells and cytomegalovirus serostatus. Repertoires were generated with immunoSEQ multiplex PCR, while TCRdb's copy carries only in-frame clones and drops some. The table has over 65,000 clones, roughly 80% seen once. The sort gate was single viable CD3+CD4+CD8-CD45RO+ cells for memory CD4+ T cells. This receptor was obtained from an adult in good health and CMV-seronegative. The sequenced sample was memory CD4+ T cells from blood.

The CDR3 loop is CASGTSTQETQYF. DNA of the CDR3: TGTGCCAGCGGGACTAGCACACAAGAGACCCAGTACTTC. This sequence joins TRBV6-6 and TRBJ2-5; TRBD2 agrees at 9 bases. The CDR3 extends over 13 amino acids. In germline, CDR1 is MNHNY, CDR2 SVGAGI (reference sequence). Trimming at V came to 8 bases and at J to 2 bases, leaving 3 bases not matched to a gene.